Below, 15 T cell receptor beta chains from the same sample are listed, as sequenced in a study of blood T cell repertoires in COVID-19. Only in-frame clones appear in the TCRdb table, and some are missing; sequencing was by immunoSEQ multiplex PCR. The repertoire holds 130,000 to 150,000 clones, with around 80% as singletons. Material: peripheral blood. Source of these receptors: a man in his fifties or sixties with active or convalescent COVID-19.

The chain has TRBV15 and TRBJ1-5; TRBD1 is a possible D gene (6 bases). The V end was cut by 5 bases, the J end by 7 bases, with 15 bases between. From germline, CDR1 is LNHNV and CDR2 YYDKDF (reference sequence). The CDR3 consists of 14 residues. This CDR3 is CATSGTGGIQPQHF. The DNA of the CDR3 is TGTGCCACCAGCGGTACGGGGGGCATACAGCCCCAGCATTTT.

The rearrangement uses TRBV18 and TRBJ1-5, with no clear D. The V and J ends lost 0 bases and 0 bases respectively, with 9 bases between them. The CDR3 extends over 16 amino acids. Looked up from germline, CDR1 is KGHSH and CDR2 is LQKENI. The CDR3 loop is CASSPPNRHSNQPQHF. The CDR3 coding sequence is TGTGCCAGCTCACCACCAAACAGACATAGCAATCAGCCCCAGCATTTT.

This rearrangement joins TRBV5-1 to TRBJ2-5; D might be TRBD2 (6 bases). Between the trimmed V and J ends, which lost 4 bases and 2 bases, there was a span of 18 bases. The CDR3 runs to 16 residues. Germline CDR1 reads SGHRS; CDR2 reads YFSETQ. DNA for the CDR3: TGCGCCAGCAGCCAAGGTAGTAGCGGATATCAAGAGACCCAGTACTTC. Its protein product is CASSQGSSGYQETQYF.

This clone was recorded once. The chain has TRBV27 and TRBJ1-2; TRBD1 agrees at 7 bases. The CDR3 extends over 13 amino acids. Germline lookup yields CDR1 MNHEY and CDR2 SMNVEV (reference sequence). V shed 2 bases and J 6 bases; nucleotides not matched to a gene: 3. The CDR3 reads CASSLRGLNGYTF. CDR3 nucleotide sequence: TGTGCCAGCAGTTTAAGGGGGCTGAATGGCTACACCTTC.

CDR3 in DNA: TGTGCCTGGAGTCCCCAGGGCGCTGAAGCTTTCTTT. It specifies CAWSPQGAEAFF. The chain joins TRBV30 to TRBJ1-1, with D perhaps TRBD1 (5 bases). Per germline, CDR1 GTSNPN and CDR2 SVGIG (reference sequence). CDR3 length: 12 residues. Trimming took 2 bases from V and 6 from J, leaving 10 bases between them.

V usage is TRBV9 and J usage is TRBJ2-3, with D unresolved. V lost 0 bases to trimming and J lost 2 bases, with 7 bases between them. This CDR3 has 14 residues. CDR1 is SGDLS and CDR2 is YYNGEE in the germline V gene. CDR3 bases: TGTGCCAGCAGCGTAGGGCTAGACACAGATACGCAGTATTTT. It codes for CASSVGLDTDTQYF. Combining the CDR3 with reference TRBV9 and TRBJ2-3 gives the whole variable domain DSGVTQTPKHLITATGQRVTLRCSPRSGDLSVYWYQQSLDQGLQFLIQYYNGEERAKGNILERFSAQQFPDLHSELNLSSLELGDSALYFCASSVGLDTDTQYFGPGTRLTVL.

This clone was recorded only once. V is TRBV5-1 and J is TRBJ1-2; possible D gene TRBD1, 6 bases. CDR3 size: 13 residues. With 7 bases removed from V and 5 bases from J, the gap between germline ends came to 15 bases. Germline values: CDR1 SGHRS, CDR2 YFSETQ. The CDR3 nucleotides read TGCGCCAGCGGCCCGGGGACAAATTATGGCTACACCTTC. Translating gives CASGPGTNYGYTF. The full variable domain, its missing parts supplied by reference TRBV5-1 and TRBJ1-2, is KAGVTQTPRYLIKTRGQQVTLSCSPISGHRSVSWYQQTPGQGLQFLFEYFSETQRNKGNFPGRFSGRQFSNSRSEMNVSTLELGDSALYLCASGPGTNYGYTFGSGTRLTVV.

This sequence joins TRBV6-5 and TRBJ1-2, with a possible D match to TRBD1 (6 bases). The CDR3 covers 13 residues. Germline V lookup: CDR1 MNHEY, CDR2 SVGAGI. Trimming stripped 11 bases from V and 0 bases from J, with 13 bases between. DNA for the CDR3: TGTGCCCACCGGGACACCACTAACTATGGCTACACCTTC. It is translated as CAHRDTTNYGYTF.

The gene calls are TRBV6-5 and TRBJ1-1; no clear D gene. V lost 6 bases, J lost 2 bases, and 10 bases lay in between. The CDR3 totals 13 residues. The germline V gene has CDR1 MNHEY and CDR2 SVGAGI. The CDR3 protein is CASRVTVNTEAFF. CDR3 in DNA: TGTGCCAGCAGAGTTACAGTAAACACTGAAGCTTTCTTT.

V and J are TRBV25-1 and TRBJ2-1; 8 nucleotides align to TRBD2. V gave up 3 bases and J gave up 4 bases; unmatched junction bases: 5. CDR3 length: 15 amino acids. Germline V CDR1 and CDR2: MGHDK, SYGVNS. The CDR3 reads CASSDRGGRYNEQFF. CDR3 coding DNA: TGTGCCAGCAGTGACCGGGGGGGACGATACAATGAGCAGTTCTTC.

This chain uses TRBV29-1 with TRBJ1-2; no reliable D call. In germline, CDR1 is SQVTM, CDR2 ANQGSEA. This CDR3 spans 11 amino acids. The V gene lost 3 bases and the J gene lost 3 bases, with 5 bases spanning the gap. This CDR3 is CSVDTHYGYTF. The DNA for the CDR3 is TGCAGCGTTGACACACACTATGGCTACACCTTC.

This rearrangement joins TRBV2 to TRBJ1-2; a possible D gene is TRBD1 (5 bases). The CDR3 length is 15 residues. CDR1 is SNHLY, CDR2 FYNNEI, per germline. The V end lost 0 bases, the J end lost 5 bases, and 13 bases lay between the germline ends. The CDR3 spells CASSEAGPVVYGYTF. The CDR3 DNA reads TGTGCCAGCAGTGAAGCGGGGCCGGTCGTATATGGCTACACCTTC. The entire variable domain, with the rest obtained from reference TRBV2 and TRBJ1-2, is as follows: EPEVTQTPSHQVTQMGQEVILRCVPISNHLYFYWYRQILGQKVEFLVSFYNNEISEKSEIFDDQFSVERPDGSNFTLKIRSTKLEDSAMYFCASSEAGPVVYGYTFGSGTRLTVV.

The genes are TRBV2 and TRBJ2-5, with D hard to call. The germline gives CDR1 SNHLY, CDR2 FYNNEI. The CDR3 covers 10 residues. Between the trimmed V and J ends, which lost 7 bases and 4 bases, there was a span of 4 bases. The CDR3: CASKRETQYF. The CDR3 DNA reads as TGTGCCAGCAAGCGAGAGACCCAGTACTTC. Complete variable domain (other parts from reference TRBV2 and TRBJ2-5): EPEVTQTPSHQVTQMGQEVILRCVPISNHLYFYWYRQILGQKVEFLVSFYNNEISEKSEIFDDQFSVERPDGSNFTLKIRSTKLEDSAMYFCASKRETQYFGPGTRLLVL.

The chain joins TRBV5-1 to TRBJ1-1; 12 positions agree with TRBD1. The CDR3 length is 17 residues. V dropped 4 bases and J dropped 1; count of bases not matched to a gene: 8. Germline CDR1 reads SGHRS; CDR2 reads YFSETQ. CDR3 nucleotide sequence: TGCGCCAGCAGCCCGGGACAGGGGGCGAAGGGGAACACTGAAGCTTTCTTT. Amino acid sequence: CASSPGQGAKGNTEAFF.

Here the CDR3 reads CASSPLDRANEQFF. For the CDR3, the DNA is TGTGCCAGCTCACCACTGGACAGGGCTAATGAGCAGTTCTTC. The chain has TRBV18 and TRBJ2-1, with 8 positions matching TRBD1. J lost 7 bases, V lost 1 base, and 3 bases had no gene match. CDR1 and CDR2 (germline): KGHSH, LQKENI. CDR3 length equals 14 residues.